A selection of T cell receptor beta chains follows, all from one sample in a study of blood T cell repertoires in COVID-19. Sequencing used immunoSEQ multiplex PCR; TCRdb keeps in-frame clones, though not all of them. Here the sample spans hundreds of thousands of clones, around 85% being singletons. The sequencing sample was made of PBMCs or T cells enriched from blood (not recorded which). These receptors were obtained from a man aged 40-49 years who had recovered from COVID-19. Each CDR3 is given with its conserved first and last residue. The order of the fields is J gene, clone size, CDR3 length, V gene, D gene, CDR3 protein, CDR3 DNA. A D gene is named only where the DNA matches it firmly. Clone size appears in some rows only: once, few, many, or a class for an expanded clone.

j_gene: TRBJ2-5
abundance: -
len: 15
v_gene: TRBV10-3
d_gene: TRBD2
CDR3aa: CAISESLAGGETQYF
CDR3nt: TGTGCCATCAGTGAGTCGTTAGCGGGAGGGGAGACCCAGTACTTC

j_gene: TRBJ2-2
abundance: few
len: 18
v_gene: TRBV23-1
d_gene: TRBD1
CDR3aa: CASSPQAEGARITGELFF
CDR3nt: TGCGCCAGCAGTCCCCAGGCTGAGGGGGCGAGAATAACCGGGGAGCTGTTTTTT

j_gene: TRBJ2-7
abundance: -
len: 16
v_gene: TRBV3-1/TRBV3-2
d_gene: -
CDR3aa: CASSQAISGHRYEQYF
CDR3nt: TGTGCCAGCAGCCAGGCGATCTCGGGACACCGCTACGAGCAGTACTTC

j_gene: TRBJ2-2
abundance: once
len: 14
v_gene: TRBV7-2
d_gene: TRBD1
CDR3aa: CASSFRQGTGELFF
CDR3nt: TGTGCCAGCAGCTTCCGACAGGGGACCGGGGAGCTGTTTTTT

j_gene: TRBJ2-2
abundance: -
len: 15
v_gene: TRBV9
d_gene: -
CDR3aa: CASSPQTETTGELFF
CDR3nt: TGTGCCAGCAGCCCCCAAACAGAAACCACCGGGGAGCTGTTTTTT

j_gene: TRBJ2-4
abundance: few
len: 13
v_gene: TRBV5-1
d_gene: -
CDR3aa: CASSLQGQNIQYF
CDR3nt: TGCGCCAGCAGCTTGCAGGGCCAGAACATTCAGTACTTC

j_gene: TRBJ1-3
abundance: -
len: 13
v_gene: TRBV7-9
d_gene: -
CDR3aa: CASRGLAGNTIYF
CDR3nt: TGTGCCAGCAGGGGGCTCGCTGGAAACACCATATATTTT

j_gene: TRBJ2-1
abundance: once
len: 14
v_gene: TRBV19
d_gene: -
CDR3aa: CASSARRANNEQFF
CDR3nt: TGTGCCAGTAGTGCACGGCGGGCCAACAATGAGCAGTTCTTC

j_gene: TRBJ2-1
abundance: -
len: 16
v_gene: TRBV19
d_gene: TRBD1
CDR3aa: CASSSPGDRGYNEQFF
CDR3nt: TGTGCCAGTAGTTCCCCCGGGGACAGGGGTTACAATGAGCAGTTCTTC

j_gene: TRBJ1-5
abundance: -
len: 15
v_gene: TRBV6-1
d_gene: TRBD1
CDR3aa: CASGQGLSGYQPQHF
CDR3nt: TGTGCCAGCGGACAGGGGTTGAGTGGGTATCAGCCCCAGCATTTT

j_gene: TRBJ2-5
abundance: -
len: 14
v_gene: TRBV7-9
d_gene: -
CDR3aa: CASSVHTLQETQYF
CDR3nt: TGTGCCAGCAGCGTGCACACATTACAAGAGACCCAGTACTTC

j_gene: TRBJ1-5
abundance: -
len: 13
v_gene: TRBV3-1/TRBV3-2
d_gene: -
CDR3aa: CASSQVVNQPQHF
CDR3nt: TGTGCCAGCAGCCAAGTAGTCAATCAGCCCCAGCATTTT

j_gene: TRBJ2-7
abundance: -
len: 15
v_gene: TRBV5-1
d_gene: -
CDR3aa: CASSSEAELGYEQYF
CDR3nt: TGCGCCAGCAGCTCGGAGGCCGAATTGGGATACGAGCAGTACTTC

j_gene: TRBJ2-1
abundance: -
len: 14
v_gene: TRBV7-9
d_gene: TRBD1
CDR3aa: CASSLRDRGNEQFF
CDR3nt: TGTGCCAGCAGCTTACGGGACAGGGGAAATGAGCAGTTCTTC

j_gene: TRBJ2-7
abundance: -
len: 14
v_gene: TRBV3-1/TRBV3-2
d_gene: -
CDR3aa: CASSLGTSPLEQYF
CDR3nt: TGTGCCAGCAGCCTGGGGACAAGTCCCCTCGAGCAGTACTTC

j_gene: TRBJ2-3
abundance: -
len: 19
v_gene: TRBV7-2
d_gene: TRBD2
CDR3aa: CASSSGLAGTLISTDTQYF
CDR3nt: TGTGCCAGCAGCTCGGGACTAGCGGGGACCCTCATTAGCACAGATACGCAGTATTTT

j_gene: TRBJ2-2
abundance: -
len: 13
v_gene: TRBV9
d_gene: -
CDR3aa: CASSSSVVGELFF
CDR3nt: TGTGCCAGCAGCTCTAGCGTAGTTGGGGAGCTGTTTTTT

j_gene: TRBJ2-1
abundance: -
len: 16
v_gene: TRBV7-9
d_gene: -
CDR3aa: CASSSLGGATYNEQFF
CDR3nt: TGTGCCAGCAGCTCCCTAGGAGGGGCAACTTACAATGAGCAGTTCTTC

j_gene: TRBJ1-3
abundance: -
len: 19
v_gene: TRBV21-1
d_gene: -
CDR3aa: CASSKRRLPPRGSGNTIYF
CDR3nt: TGTGCCAGCAGCAAACGCCGATTACCACCCAGGGGATCTGGAAACACCATATATTTT

j_gene: TRBJ1-5
abundance: -
len: 12
v_gene: TRBV2
d_gene: -
CDR3aa: CASSEQGNPQHF
CDR3nt: TGTGCCAGCAGTGAACAGGGGAACCCCCAGCATTTT

j_gene: TRBJ1-2
abundance: -
len: 15
v_gene: TRBV30
d_gene: -
CDR3aa: CAWSLGTGGYYGYTF
CDR3nt: TGTGCCTGGAGTCTGGGGACGGGGGGTTACTATGGCTACACCTTC

j_gene: TRBJ2-4
abundance: once
len: 13
v_gene: TRBV7-9
d_gene: TRBD2
CDR3aa: CASSLRGADIQYF
CDR3nt: TGTGCCAGCAGCTTGCGGGGGGCGGACATTCAGTACTTC

j_gene: TRBJ2-1
abundance: once
len: 13
v_gene: TRBV5-4
d_gene: -
CDR3aa: CASSLPGDNEQFF
CDR3nt: TGTGCCAGCAGCTTGCCGGGGGACAATGAGCAGTTCTTC

j_gene: TRBJ1-2
abundance: -
len: 13
v_gene: TRBV5-6
d_gene: TRBD1
CDR3aa: CASRGQGRDGYTF
CDR3nt: TGTGCCAGCAGGGGACAGGGGCGCGATGGCTACACCTTC

j_gene: TRBJ1-2
abundance: once
len: 14
v_gene: TRBV30
d_gene: -
CDR3aa: CAWKLSVSNYGYTF
CDR3nt: TGTGCCTGGAAGTTGTCGGTTTCTAACTATGGCTACACCTTC

j_gene: TRBJ2-3
abundance: once
len: 17
v_gene: TRBV3-1/TRBV3-2
d_gene: -
CDR3aa: CASSQGVSGGSTDTQYF
CDR3nt: TGTGCCAGCAGCCAAGGGGTGAGCGGAGGAAGCACAGATACGCAGTATTTT

j_gene: TRBJ1-1
abundance: -
len: 14
v_gene: TRBV28
d_gene: -
CDR3aa: CASSFPQGNTEAFF
CDR3nt: TGTGCCAGCAGTTTCCCCCAGGGGAACACTGAAGCTTTCTTT

j_gene: TRBJ2-1
abundance: -
len: 15
v_gene: TRBV5-1
d_gene: TRBD2
CDR3aa: CASSSLAGANNEQFF
CDR3nt: TGCGCCAGCAGTTCGCTAGCGGGAGCCAACAATGAGCAGTTCTTC

j_gene: TRBJ2-3
abundance: -
len: 16
v_gene: TRBV7-9
d_gene: -
CDR3aa: CASSLVELTFTDTQYF
CDR3nt: TGTGCCAGCAGCTTAGTTGAACTGACTTTCACAGATACGCAGTATTTT

j_gene: TRBJ2-7
abundance: -
len: 21
v_gene: TRBV12-5
d_gene: TRBD1
CDR3aa: CASGLVPLVRDRVDTHYEQYF
CDR3nt: TGTGCTAGTGGTTTGGTACCCCTCGTCCGGGACAGGGTGGATACTCACTACGAGCAGTACTTC

j_gene: TRBJ1-4
abundance: -
len: 14
v_gene: TRBV28
d_gene: TRBD1
CDR3aa: CASSWTGGNEKLFF
CDR3nt: TGTGCCAGCAGCTGGACAGGGGGTAATGAAAAACTGTTTTTT

j_gene: TRBJ1-1
abundance: once
len: 15
v_gene: TRBV6-5
d_gene: -
CDR3aa: CASSSGLRTGIGAFF
CDR3nt: TGTGCCAGCAGCTCCGGCCTTAGAACAGGGATCGGAGCTTTCTTT